Listed below are T cell receptor beta chains from one sample, sequenced in a study of shared clonotypes between healthy human individuals. Profiled with immunoSEQ multiplex PCR; TCRdb holds only in-frame clones, not every one. The sample yields 2 million to 2.5 million clones, over 85% seen once. The source material was naive CD4+ T cells from PBMCs. All receptors derive from a man aged 18-30 years in good health. Some clones in this sample may be carry-over from other donors' samples. The CDR3 runs from the conserved cysteine through the conserved F or W. D genes are given only for firm matches. Size tells how often a clone was seen (once, few, many) or the class of an expanded clone, and some rows leave it out.

>.|TRBJ1-3|.|TRBV7-3
CASAAASGNTIYF
TGTGCCAGCGCGGCAGCCTCTGGAAACACCATATATTTT
>.|TRBJ1-5|.|TRBV6-1
CASTPVQGNQPQHF
TGTGCCAGCACCCCAGTACAGGGTAATCAGCCCCAGCATTTT
>.|TRBJ2-7|.|TRBV18
CASSQGRNSYEQYF
TGTGCCAGCTCACAGGGACGGAACTCCTACGAGCAGTACTTC
>.|TRBJ1-3|.|TRBV5-5
CASSLSINSGNTIYF
TGTGCCAGCAGCTTGTCCATAAACTCTGGAAACACCATATATTTT
>.|TRBJ1-2|.|TRBV7-2
CASSLVKYGYTF
TGTGCCAGCAGCTTGGTTAAGTATGGCTACACCTTC
>.|TRBJ2-7|TRBD2|TRBV10-3
CAISETSGNPYEQYF
TGTGCCATCAGTGAGACTAGCGGGAACCCCTACGAGCAGTACTTC
>.|TRBJ2-1|.|TRBV6-1
CASRAPKTASDEQFF
TGTGCCAGCCGAGCTCCTAAGACAGCGAGCGATGAGCAGTTCTTC
>.|TRBJ2-7|.|TRBV27
CASSLGGGVSYEQYF
TGTGCCAGCAGTTTGGGGGGCGGGGTCTCCTACGAGCAGTACTTC
>.|TRBJ1-2|TRBD1|TRBV28
CASSPSGQGAGGYTF
TGTGCCAGCAGTCCTTCGGGACAGGGGGCGGGAGGCTACACCTTC
>.|TRBJ1-5|.|TRBV5-1
CASSLEGIGNQPQHF
TGCGCCAGCAGCTTGGAAGGTATAGGCAATCAGCCCCAGCATTTT
>.|TRBJ2-2|.|TRBV30
CAWSVLSRSPGELFF
TGTGCCTGGAGTGTACTTTCGCGGAGCCCCGGGGAGCTGTTTTTT
>.|TRBJ2-7|.|TRBV5-1
CASSSDSLNIYEQYF
TGCGCCAGCAGTTCGGACAGCCTTAACATCTACGAGCAGTACTTC
>.|TRBJ2-5|.|TRBV29-1
CSVLKGAETQYF
TGCAGTGTATTAAAAGGGGCCGAGACCCAGTACTTC
>.|TRBJ2-5|TRBD1|TRBV6-5
CASSSDRVETQYF
TGTGCCAGCAGCTCGGACAGGGTTGAGACCCAGTACTTC
>.|TRBJ1-2|TRBD1|TRBV18
CASSPTGQGSYGYTF
TGTGCCAGCTCACCAACCGGACAGGGGAGCTATGGCTACACCTTC
>.|TRBJ2-1|.|TRBV28
CASSLYGNNEQFF
TGTGCCAGCAGTTTATACGGGAACAATGAGCAGTTCTTC
>.|TRBJ1-1|.|TRBV9
CASSPWEGTEAFF
TGTGCCAGCAGCCCCTGGGAAGGGACTGAAGCTTTCTTT
>.|TRBJ2-2|.|TRBV5-1
CASSFRATGELFF
TGCGCCAGCAGCTTTAGGGCCACCGGGGAGCTGTTTTTT
>.|TRBJ2-7|.|TRBV28
CASTPGASYEQYF
TGTGCCAGCACCCCCGGGGCATCCTACGAGCAGTACTTC
>.|TRBJ2-1|.|TRBV7-8
CASSSGGVIQEQFF
TGTGCCAGCAGCAGCGGCGGGGTGATTCAGGAGCAGTTCTTC
>.|TRBJ2-3|.|TRBV23-1
CASSQVVDTQYF
TGCGCCAGCAGTCAAGTGGTAGATACGCAGTATTTT
>.|TRBJ2-4|.|TRBV25-1
CASSENSGAGGKNIQYF
TGTGCCAGCAGTGAGAACTCGGGGGCCGGAGGCAAAAACATTCAGTACTTC
>.|TRBJ2-7|.|TRBV4-3
CASSQRNGYEQYF
TGCGCCAGCAGCCAACGGAATGGCTACGAGCAGTACTTC
>once|TRBJ2-3|.|TRBV6-1
CASSVIWWDETDTQYF
TGTGCCAGCAGTGTAATCTGGTGGGATGAGACAGATACGCAGTATTTT
>.|TRBJ1-2|.|TRBV2
CASSEGVGGGYTF
TGTGCCAGCAGTGAGGGCGTGGGAGGGGGCTACACCTTC
>.|TRBJ2-7|.|TRBV18
CASSPNRALSYEQYF
TGTGCCAGCTCACCAAACAGGGCCCTCTCCTACGAGCAGTACTTC
>once|TRBJ2-3|.|TRBV5-6
CASTSADTQYF
TGTGCCAGCACCAGCGCAGATACGCAGTATTTT
>.|TRBJ1-5|TRBD1|TRBV19
CASSRNRDRADQPQHF
TGTGCCAGTAGTCGAAACCGGGACAGGGCGGATCAGCCCCAGCATTTT
>.|TRBJ2-1|TRBD1|TRBV5-4
CASSRTGGFNEQFF
TGTGCCAGCAGCCGTACAGGGGGTTTTAATGAGCAGTTCTTC
>once|TRBJ1-2|.|TRBV6-1
CASSPDSLYGYTF
TGTGCCAGCAGCCCTGACAGCCTCTATGGCTACACCTTC
>.|TRBJ1-1|.|TRBV6-5
CASSRTEGGARAFF
TGTGCCAGCAGTAGGACCGAAGGGGGGGCTCGAGCTTTCTTT
>.|TRBJ2-1|.|TRBV13
CASRDSAVSSYNEQFF
TGTGCCAGCAGGGATTCAGCGGTGAGCTCCTACAATGAGCAGTTCTTC
>.|TRBJ2-2|.|TRBV5-6
CASSLRGRGSTGELFF
TGTGCCAGCAGCTTACGTGGACGGGGCAGCACCGGGGAGCTGTTTTTT
>.|TRBJ2-7|TRBD2|TRBV7-3
CASSLSTSGSSYEQYF
TGTGCCAGCAGCTTATCAACTAGCGGGAGCAGTTACGAGCAGTACTTC
>.|TRBJ1-3|TRBD1|TRBV5-5
CASGTTGVGGNTIYF
TGTGCCAGCGGAACAACAGGGGTGGGTGGAAACACCATATATTTT
>.|TRBJ2-1|TRBD1|TRBV30
CAWSPPPGTGGGGFF
TGTGCCTGGAGCCCACCTCCGGGGACAGGGGGGGGTGGGTTCTTC
>.|TRBJ1-2|.|TRBV7-9
CASSSWRIANYGYTF
TGTGCCAGCAGCTCCTGGAGGATAGCTAACTATGGCTACACCTTC
>.|TRBJ2-6|.|TRBV10-3
CAISVSSATVLTF
TGTGCCATCAGTGTTTCATCCGCAACGGTCCTGACTTTC
>.|TRBJ1-2|.|TRBV6-1
CASTFTGTDYGYTF
TGTGCCAGCACTTTCACCGGGACCGACTATGGCTACACCTTC
>.|TRBJ2-2|.|TRBV6-1
CASRGRGRVTGELFF
TGTGCCAGCCGAGGCAGGGGAAGGGTCACCGGGGAGCTGTTTTTT
>.|TRBJ2-7|.|TRBV7-2
CASSDSGPGAPGEQYF
TGTGCCAGCAGCGACAGTGGGCCGGGGGCTCCCGGCGAGCAGTACTTC
>once|TRBJ2-3|.|TRBV6-5
CASSYGGRLLNTQYF
TGTGCCAGCAGTTACGGGGGACGCCTCCTGAATACGCAGTATTTT